This passage covers 20 T cell receptor beta chains from one sample sequenced in a study of T cell repertoires in ileal Crohn's disease (dated by TCRdb to the late 2010s). Library creation used the immunoSEQ multiplex PCR assay. The table comes from immuneACCESS by way of TCRdb, which keeps in-frame sequences with V and J called. Part of the clones is missing from these tables; in studies checked, under half for an unresolved V gene and the rest for unknown reasons. This sample has approximately 17,000 clones in its table, and approximately 87% of those were observed once. Approximately 10% of the sample is taken by the ten largest. Material for sequencing was ileal tissue. The source is an adult with Crohn's disease.

V and J are TRBV6-6 and TRBJ1-1; 11 bases are a match to TRBD1. The CDR3 has 13 amino acids. Unmatched junction bases numbered 10, after V lost 8 bases and J lost 11 bases. CDR1 is MNHNY, CDR2 SVGAGI, per germline (reference sequence). The DNA for the CDR3 is TGTGCCAGCGCCGGGACAGGGGGGTATTCGGCTTTCTTT. Translating it yields CASAGTGGYSAFF.

This rearrangement joins TRBV19 to TRBJ2-7, with 8 bases lining up with TRBD1. Looked up from germline, CDR1 is LNHDA and CDR2 is SQIVND (reference sequence). The junction had 13 bases not matched to a gene; V was cut back by 5 bases and J by 1 base. The CDR3 consists of 17 residues. This CDR3 reads CASSVGTGYSNSYEQYF. CDR3 coding DNA: TGTGCCAGTAGTGTAGGGACAGGATATAGCAATTCCTACGAGCAGTACTTC.

This clone has a handful of counts. The chain couples TRBV4-2 to TRBJ1-2; no clear D gene. V was pared by 1 base and J by 8 bases, with 5 bases between. Germline values: CDR1 LGHNA, CDR2 YNFKEQ. This CDR3 has 11 residues. DNA of the CDR3: TGTGCCAGCAGCCAAGTCGAGGGCTACACCTTC. As protein: CASSQVEGYTF.

This chain uses TRBV2 with TRBJ1-2; perhaps TRBD1 as D (5 bases). Germline V gene lookup returns CDR1 SNHLY and CDR2 FYNNEI. The CDR3 length is 13 residues. The V end was cut by 4 bases, the J end by 4 bases, with 10 bases between. CDR3 amino acids: CASSVWGGYGYTF. CDR3 nucleotides: TGTGCCAGCAGTGTCTGGGGCGGCTATGGCTACACCTTC.

This chain uses TRBV18 with TRBJ2-2; tentatively, D is TRBD2 (6 bases). This CDR3 is built from 16 residues. The V end was cut by 3 bases, the J end by 2 bases, with 13 bases between. Germline V CDR1 and CDR2: KGHSH, LQKENI. Here the CDR3 reads CASSPWRGTNTGELFF. CDR3 sequence (DNA): TGTGCCAGCTCACCCTGGAGGGGTACAAACACCGGGGAGCTGTTTTTT.

This clone was counted between two and nine times. The V gene is TRBV10-3, the J gene TRBJ1-1; tentatively, D is TRBD1 (6 bases). The germline V gene encodes CDR1 ENHRY and CDR2 SYGVKD. CDR3 length: 14 residues. The V and J ends lost 7 bases and 1 base respectively, with 13 bases between them. The CDR3 reads CAINPGQTNTEAFF. The DNA of the CDR3 is TGTGCCATCAACCCCGGACAGACGAACACTGAAGCTTTCTTT.

The V call is TRBV5-6, the J call TRBJ2-5; a possible D gene is TRBD1 (5 bases). The V gene's germline CDR1 is SGHDT and CDR2 YYEEEE. The CDR3 is 15 amino acids. Trimming pared 0 bases from V and 4 bases from J, leaving 13 bases between. This chain's CDR3 is CASSLGSGYAETQYF. The CDR3 nucleotides are TGTGCCAGCAGCTTGGGGTCAGGGTACGCAGAGACCCAGTACTTC.

This chain connects TRBV7-3 to TRBJ2-1; TRBD1 matches 10 bases. Germline CDR1 SGHTA, CDR2 FQGTGA. The CDR3 covers 15 residues. The V gene end was trimmed by 2 bases and the J gene end by 7 bases; junction bases not matched to a gene: 5. CDR3 region: CASSLGTGDGNEQFF. In DNA, the CDR3 is TGTGCCAGCAGCTTAGGGACAGGGGATGGGAATGAGCAGTTCTTC.

The sample holds a few counts of this clone. This sequence joins TRBV2 and TRBJ2-7, with 10 bases fitting TRBD2. Germline CDR1 and CDR2: SNHLY and FYNNEI. The CDR3 totals 15 residues. V lost 8 bases and J lost 2; bases outside the gene matches: 9. CDR3 in DNA: TGTGCCAGCCGGACTAGCGGAGGACAGCCCTACGAGCAGTACTTC. As protein: CASRTSGGQPYEQYF.

The V call is TRBV10-3, the J call TRBJ1-2, with 9 bases that match TRBD1. Germline V lookup: CDR1 ENHRY, CDR2 SYGVKD. V shed 11 bases and J 1 base; nucleotides not matched to a gene: 5. This CDR3 region has 13 residues. The CDR3 sequence is CAARTGDNYGYTF. As DNA, the CDR3 is TGTGCCGCCAGGACAGGGGATAACTATGGCTACACCTTC.

This rearrangement joins TRBV14 to TRBJ2-1, with 7 nucleotides matching TRBD1. This CDR3 has 15 residues. Germline CDR1 is SGHDN and CDR2 is FVKESK. V was pared by 1 base and J by 3 bases, with 3 bases of the junction left unmatched. The CDR3 loop is CASSQGDRIYNEQFF. CDR3 bases: TGTGCCAGCAGCCAAGGGGACAGAATCTACAATGAGCAGTTCTTC. Based on the CDR3 plus reference TRBV14 and TRBJ2-1, the full variable domain is EAGVTQFPSHSVIEKGQTVTLRCDPISGHDNLYWYRRVMGKEIKFLLHFVKESKQDESGMPNNRFLAERTGGTYSTLKVQPAELEDSGVYFCASSQGDRIYNEQFFGPGTRLTVL.

The chain is built from TRBV5-5 and TRBJ2-7; 7 bases agree with TRBD1. Per germline, CDR1 SGHKS and CDR2 YYEKEE (reference sequence). Losses at the gene ends were 4 bases for V and 3 bases for J; bases not matched to a gene: 7. This CDR3 region has 14 residues. Here the CDR3 DNA reads TGTGCCAGCAGCCGACCCGGGACAGACTACGAGCAGTACTTC. It yields the protein CASSRPGTDYEQYF.

The V call is TRBV6-6, the J call TRBJ2-3; TRBD2 matches 8 bases. Germline CDR1 MNHNY, CDR2 SVGAGI (reference sequence). J was trimmed by 1 base and V by 2 bases; bases with no gene match: 2. CDR3 length equals 15 residues. CDR3 amino acids: CASSYGGGRTDTQYF. DNA of the CDR3: TGTGCCAGCAGTTACGGCGGGGGGCGCACAGATACGCAGTATTTT.

This chain connects TRBV5-6 to TRBJ2-7, with D possibly being TRBD1 (6 bases). V dropped 2 bases and J dropped 5 bases, with 8 bases sitting between them. The CDR3 runs to 12 residues. Germline CDR1 SGHDT, CDR2 YYEEEE. CDR3 in DNA: TGTGCCAGCAGCTTCTACAGGGACGAGCAGTACTTC. Residues: CASSFYRDEQYF.

J is TRBJ2-7 and V is TRBV6-5, with TRBD2 matching 9 bases. The ends lost 8 bases at V and 7 bases at J; junction bases unmatched: 15. This CDR3 is 15 amino acids long. Germline values: CDR1 MNHEY, CDR2 SVGAGI. The CDR3: CASYRLGVAGEEQYF. CDR3 nucleotide sequence: TGTGCCAGCTATAGACTGGGGGTAGCGGGGGAAGAGCAGTACTTC.

This clone was observed a few times. This chain links TRBV7-2 with TRBJ1-1; 7 bases are a match to TRBD1. The CDR3 consists of 14 residues. The V and J ends lost 4 bases and 5 bases, in that order; junction bases with no gene match: 7. Germline V CDR1 and CDR2: SGHTA, FQGNSA. This CDR3 reads CASSSDRVGTEAFF. The CDR3 nucleotides read TGTGCCAGCAGCTCAGACAGGGTTGGGACTGAAGCTTTCTTT.

The chain employs TRBV18 and TRBJ1-1, with a possible D match to TRBD1 (5 bases). This CDR3 contains 14 residues. Per the germline V gene, CDR1 is KGHSH and CDR2 is LQKENI. Trimming stripped 8 bases from V and 1 base from J, with 14 bases between. The CDR3 sequence is CASQSQGRNTEAFF. The CDR3 region has the DNA TGTGCCAGCCAAAGCCAGGGCCGGAACACTGAAGCTTTCTTT. Filled out from reference TRBV18 and TRBJ1-1, the complete variable domain reads NAGVMQNPRHLVRRRGQEARLRCSPMKGHSHVYWYRQLPEEGLKFMVYLQKENIIDESGMPKERFSAEFPKEGPSILRIQQVVRGDSAAYFCASQSQGRNTEAFFGQGTRLTVV.

Comments on this clone: Because the CDR3's place on the DNA is in doubt, the DNA is left out and the CDR3 is given as listed by TCRdb. The genes are TRBV29-1 and TRBJ1-2; the table's TRBD1 call for D was not verified on the DNA. Germline V gene data show CDR1 as SQVTM and CDR2 as ANQGSEA. The CDR3 length equals 11 residues, ends included. The CDR3 region is CSVGQGAGFTF.

This clone was seen only once. The chain links TRBV15 to TRBJ1-5; D is ambiguous. V lost 0 bases to trimming and J lost 7 bases, with 13 bases between them. Germline assignment: CDR1 LNHNV and CDR2 YYDKDF (reference sequence). This CDR3 is built from 15 residues. CDR3: CATSRDKWESQPQHF. The CDR3 DNA sequence: TGTGCCACCAGCAGAGATAAATGGGAGTCACAGCCCCAGCATTTT.

Note on this clone: Within the sample, other DNA sequences also encode this same CDR3. The V and J genes are TRBV4-3 and TRBJ1-2; D is perhaps TRBD1 (6 bases). V was shortened by 0 bases and J by 3 bases, with 8 bases between the two germline ends. In germline, CDR1 is LGHNA, CDR2 YSLEER. This CDR3 has 14 residues. The CDR3 loop reads CASSQDRGDYGYTF. The CDR3, as DNA: TGCGCCAGCAGCCAAGACAGGGGCGACTATGGCTACACCTTC.